This T cell receptor (beta chain) comes out of a study of cytomegalovirus exposure and HLA in healthy donors (dated by TCRdb to about 2017). At the level of the whole study: In an earlier analysis of roughly 590 of the donors, around 290 Gb of sequence data and roughly 100 million unique TCR beta sequences from about 190 million T cells were reported. Typing coverage differed by locus: A, B, C, DRB1 and DQB1 were typed in about 629-630 donors, DQA1 in 500 to 550, DPA1 in some 610, and DPB1 in approximately 450. In an earlier analysis of 587 of the donors, high-throughput TCR beta sequencing was used to judge whether each TCR beta V gene segment behaved as functional or pseudogenic. The T cell repertoires of around 670 subjects were profiled by immunosequencing and related to cytomegalovirus serostatus. Of the 300 to 450 genotyped donors, 65% to 90% fell in the genetic ancestry cluster associated with self-reported Caucasian donors. Across around 400 genotyped donors of the cohort, an average of about 240,000 unique TCR beta nucleotide sequences per donor were sequenced, and 15% to 20% of those sequences were non-productive. A separate validation cohort of 100 to 150 different subjects was used in addition to the approximately 610-subject first cohort. Rather than drawing on any new phenotypic data, the later analysis identified candidate immune exposures from TCR beta sequences and the way those sequences occurred across donors. An early release covering roughly 640 HLA-typed donors comprised about 300 gigabases of sequencing data and some 79 million unique TCR sequences. A later analysis re-analyzed previously published TCR beta repertoires from 500 to 700 donors and added high-resolution HLA genotyping to study TCR occurrence patterns. Donor age, sex, ethnicity and CMV serostatus were collected together with the repertoire data. A later genetic analysis took genome-wide SNP genotypes for 398 of the 666 donors and used that subset as a discovery cohort. All discovery cohort repertoires had been generated on a single sequencing platform. High-throughput TCR immunosequencing, statistical association of individual TCRs with disease status, and machine learning were combined to predict cytomegalovirus infection status. The study aimed to test whether signatures of past pathogen exposure could be identified by cataloging public T cell receptors. Roughly five DR-DQ haplotypes were handled as single units for association and clustering, since linkage in the cohort was strong. Both class I and class II loci were covered by HLA typing, at four-digit resolution. The investigation overall reported the following: Because HLA typing was missing for some donors at each locus, association tests included only the typed subset. A further reported finding was that TCR beta sequences accurately predicted the HLA-A and HLA-B alleles for most subjects in the first cohort. Most TCR sequences were seen in very few donors, while some public TCRs were found in many individuals. In an earlier analysis of some 540 of the donors, most TCR beta V segments appeared in productive rearrangements about 90% or about 30% of the time, broadly matching IMGT annotations. Cytomegalovirus status was reported to be diagnosed by the classifier with high specificity and sensitivity in both the original and validation cohorts. A later analysis found that most CMV-associated TCR beta chains appeared HLA-restricted, with HLA associations seemingly driven largely by CMV exposure. In vitro tests confirmed that a few of the cytomegalovirus-associated TCR beta chains recognize cytomegalovirus antigens. Because counts were too low, about 15 rarely observed V segments, including chromosome 9 orphons, were left out of the earlier analysis of approximately 580 of the donors. Correlated functional status among segregating V segments might reflect linkage disequilibrium, but an unknown experimental factor could not be ruled out. Compared with the 666-donor mean, donors in an Asian-associated ancestry cluster had fewer N-insertions in productive TCRs, according to a later genetic analysis. The cohort was sequenced for TCR beta chains only, and without alpha or paired-chain data the features that could be detected were limited. Because the 87-base-pair reads could not distinguish some IMGT-functional V segments, including TRBV6-2 and TRBV6-3, those segments were excluded. In a later analysis, several top co-occurrence clusters were reported to appear linked to parvovirus B19, influenza, CMV and Epstein-Barr virus. It was suggested by the authors that the approach could potentially be generalized to other disease states and immunological phenotypes. Strong co-occurrence of HLA alleles, especially DR and DQ, made assigning TCR associations to individual alleles difficult. A later analysis associated about 16,000 TCR beta sequences with specific HLA alleles at a false discovery rate of 0.05. In a later analysis, TCR association rates were found to vary across HLA loci, with the most associated TCRs seen for DRB1 alleles and the fewest for HLA-C alleles. A cluster of highly shared sequence variants was judged likely to represent a technical artifact of the sequencing pipeline. In a later genetic analysis, a missense DCLRE1C variant was associated with V-gene and J-gene trimming of TCR beta chains, and the association was replicated in an independent cohort. The presence/absence analyses assumed that sequencing depth was roughly uniform across donors, and that assumption may not be true. A total of 150 to 200 TCR beta chains were listed by the study as associated with cytomegalovirus. CMV serostatus was the only immune exposure information available for the cohort. A later analysis found that HLA-associated TCR beta chains were more clonally expanded and had lower generation probabilities than equally common non-associated chains.

Details on this clone: Its antigen is unknown. No base qualities exist here, and no much larger clone lies one base off it.

Receptors were amplified or captured by the immunoSEQ multiplex PCR assay. For the multiplex PCR, a mixture combining 60 forward primers for TCR Vbeta segments and 13 reverse primers for TCR Jbeta segments was used. The CDR3 region of rearranged TCR beta genes was amplified from genomic DNA by a multiplex PCR assay. On the Illumina HiSeq System, the amplified TCR beta libraries were sequenced as 87-base-pair reads. In the original analysis: In a later analysis, some 80 million unique TCR beta chains were counted across the 500 to 850 repertoires, and roughly 11 million of these chains were shared by at least two donors. Raw reads were error-corrected and collapsed into unique sequences with a nearest-neighbor algorithm that merged closely related sequences to remove PCR and sequencing errors. CDR3 sequences were aligned to IMGT reference sequences to assign V, D and J gene segments. For a sequence to be retained, a match of at least six nucleotides to both a V gene segment and a J gene segment was required. Rearrangements were called productive when the CDR3 lacked stop codons and stayed in frame with V and J; all others were non-productive. CDR3 was defined according to IMGT convention as the region running from the second conserved V-encoded cysteine to the conserved J-encoded phenylalanine. The earlier analysis of about 570 of the donors excluded any sequence lacking an unambiguous match to a single V gene segment. In an earlier analysis of approximately 560 of the donors, a V segment was called functional when productive rearrangements were above 56.7%, and segregating when the standard deviation between donors exceeded 5%. A statistical classification framework was built to diagnose cytomegalovirus status from the catalog of TCR beta chain sequences. V and J gene assignment, in a later analysis, came from comparing TCR nucleotide sequences with IMGT/GENE-DB human TR gene sequences. The TCRdist pipeline was used in a later analysis to assign CDR3 sequences and most-parsimonious VDJ recombination scenarios. A later analysis defined each TCR beta chain by its CDR3 amino acid sequence plus V-gene family, and excluded reads lacking a unique V-gene family. To address suspected cross-contamination and a sequencing artifact, a later analysis removed 592 highly shared, low-generation-probability nucleotide sequences. In a later analysis, a clonal expansion index for each public chain was calculated from normalized within-repertoire ranks of inferred template counts. In a later analysis, generation probabilities were computed using a VDJ recombination model fitted to out-of-frame rearrangements, and the results were checked against IGoR. In a later analysis, TCR-TCR, TCR-HLA and TCR-CMV co-occurrence was scored with hypergeometric tests, and a repertoire-size bias correction was applied to TCR pairs. A later analysis estimated false discovery rates by permuting HLA or CMV assignments 20 times. In a later analysis, co-occurring TCRs were grouped using DBSCAN, with TCRdist sequence similarity added in when clustering inside HLA-allele-positive subsets. For co-occurrence clustering, repertoires with fewer than 30,000 or more than 120,000 public chains were excluded, along with four or five repertoires with anomalous nucleotide sharing. Entries here come from immuneACCESS through TCRdb and include only in-frame sequences with V and J called. Some clones fail to appear in such tables; in the studies checked, an unresolved V gene covers under half of the shortfall, and the cause of the remainder is unknown. V and J calls and clone size are copied from that table; D and trimming were computed from the DNA. The table for this sample lists around 200,000 clones; approximately 79% of them were counted only once. The top ten constitute 1.6% of the sample.

Between the V and J ends, shortened by 6 bases and 5 bases respectively, the junction contains 13 bases. The CDR3 starts with the cysteine, ends with the phenylalanine, and has 13 residues. Only CDR3 DNA remains: 39 bases, in frame from the first base. According to the germline V gene, CDR1 reads SNHLY and CDR2 reads FYNNEI. The cohort consisted of 600 to 750 healthy bone marrow donors. At the time of sampling, all cohort members were nominally healthy, though unrecorded immune exposures were likely present. The donor was CMV seronegative and was included in the group of several hundred seronegative cohort members. Each donor provided a peripheral blood sample, and peripheral blood mononuclear cells were used for TCR beta sequencing. The Qiagen DNeasy Blood Extraction Kit was used to extract genomic DNA from the blood cell samples.

The sample taken for sequencing was PBMCs. The chain is made from TRBV2 and TRBJ2-5, and possibly TRBD1, on 5 matching bases. This receptor was taken from a woman in her late teens or twenties in good health and CMV-seronegative. The base sequence is TGTGCCAGCAGAGAAACAGGATCCGAGACCCAGTACTTC. It specifies CASRETGSETQYF. The variable domain in full, with residues beyond the CDR3 obtained from the reference TRBV2 and TRBJ2-5 genes, is EPEVTQTPSHQVTQMGQEVILRCVPISNHLYFYWYRQILGQKVEFLVSFYNNEISEKSEIFDDQFSVERPDGSNFTLKIRSTKLEDSAMYFCASRETGSETQYFGPGTRLLVL.